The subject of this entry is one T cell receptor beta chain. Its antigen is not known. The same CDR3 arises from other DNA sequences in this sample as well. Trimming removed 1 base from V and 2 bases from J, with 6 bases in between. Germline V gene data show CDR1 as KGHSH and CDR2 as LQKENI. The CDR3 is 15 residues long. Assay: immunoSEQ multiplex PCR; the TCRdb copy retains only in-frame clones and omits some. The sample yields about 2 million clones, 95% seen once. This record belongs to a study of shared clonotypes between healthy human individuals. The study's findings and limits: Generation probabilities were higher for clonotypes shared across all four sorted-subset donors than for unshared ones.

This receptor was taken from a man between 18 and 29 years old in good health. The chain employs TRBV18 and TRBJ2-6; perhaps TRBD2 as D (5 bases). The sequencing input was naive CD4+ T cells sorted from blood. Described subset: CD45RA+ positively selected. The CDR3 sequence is CASSPQGAGANVLTF. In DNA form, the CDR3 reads TGTGCCAGCTCACCACAGGGAGCTGGGGCCAACGTCCTGACTTTC. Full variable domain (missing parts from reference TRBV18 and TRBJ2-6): NAGVMQNPRHLVRRRGQEARLRCSPMKGHSHVYWYRQLPEEGLKFMVYLQKENIIDESGMPKERFSAEFPKEGPSILRIQQVVRGDSAAYFCASSPQGAGANVLTFGAGSRLTVL.